This T cell receptor beta chain was recovered during a study of CD8+ T cells in alopecia areata. Study context: Patients took tofacitinib for 6 to 18 months, followed by 6 drug-free months.

Following extraction, RNA underwent reverse transcription to cDNA, which served as the sequencing template. Method: immunoSEQ multiplex PCR; TCRdb's copy keeps in-frame clones and lacks some. This sample carries around 99,000 clones, about four fifths of them seen once, and the ten largest clones take around 25%. Treatment denoted: oral pan-JAK inhibitor, 5-10 mg twice daily. This sequence originates from a human donor with alopecia areata. The sample was CD8+ T cells sorted from blood, taken at week 24, from a patient treated with tofacitinib.

DNA for the CDR3: TGTGCCAGCAGCACCCGATTAGCGGGGGGCTACAATGAGCAGTTCTTC. Translating it yields CASSTRLAGGYNEQFF. This sequence joins TRBV7-2 and TRBJ2-1; TRBD2 matches at 10 bases. Per germline, CDR1 SGHTA and CDR2 FQGNSA. The CDR3 loop spans 16 amino acids. Trimming took 5 bases from V and 3 from J; bases not matched to a gene: 7.